The 12 T cell receptor beta chains in this list originate from one sample, sequenced in a study of T cell repertoires in cytomegalovirus infection. TCRdb used MiXCR to reprocess the reads, holding one entry per CDR3 protein. The sample records about 160,000 distinct CDR3 sequences, less than 25% being singletons. What these receptors recognize is not known. Here the sequenced sample was CD8+ T cells from cultured PBMCs, taken from culture after CMV antigen stimulation. These TCRs come from a human donor in good health (CMV status not recorded). Some clones in this sample may be carry-over from other donors' samples.

The gene calls are TRBV7-9 and TRBJ1-1; D gene unclear. V was pared by 5 bases and J by 1 base, with 8 bases between. Germline V gene data show CDR1 as SEHNR and CDR2 as FQNEAQ (reference sequence). The CDR3 is made up of 13 amino acids. CDR3 nucleotides: TGTGCCAGCAGCAGTAGGGAGAACACTGAAGCTTTCTTT. Translation: CASSSRENTEAFF.

A few counts support this clonotype. V gene TRBV7-3 combines with J gene TRBJ1-1; D is unresolved. The V and J ends lost 2 bases and 0 bases respectively, with 10 bases between them. Germline V gives CDR1 SGHTA, CDR2 FQGTGA. The CDR3 runs 15 residues. CDR3 bases: TGTGCCAGCAGCTTAGAGGGTCTGGTGAACACTGAAGCTTTCTTT. It encodes CASSLEGLVNTEAFF.

CDR3 sequence (DNA): TGTGCCAGCAGTTACTCGGAGAACACTGAAGCTTTCTTT. It translates to CASSYSENTEAFF. The genes are TRBV6-2 or TRBV6-3 and TRBJ1-1, with no clear D. V shed 0 bases and J shed 1 base, with 3 bases lying between them. The CDR3 sequence is 13 residues long. CDR1 and CDR2 (germline): MNHEY, SVGEGT.

A few counts support this clonotype. The chain uses TRBV6-6 and TRBJ1-4; the match to TRBD1 covers 8 bases. CDR3 length equals 16 residues. V shed 6 bases and J 0 bases; nucleotides not matched to a gene: 6. The germline gives CDR1 MNHNY, CDR2 SVGAGI (reference sequence). The CDR3, as DNA: TGTGCCAGCAGGCCGGGACAGGCAGCAACTAATGAAAAACTGTTTTTT. It encodes CASRPGQAATNEKLFF.

The V gene is TRBV7-2, the J gene TRBJ2-1; 9 bases fit TRBD2. The V and J ends lost 7 bases and 7 bases, in that order; junction bases with no gene match: 17. This CDR3 has 17 amino acids. The germline V gene has CDR1 SGHTA and CDR2 FQGNSA. CDR3: CASTHPRLAARGNEQFF. The CDR3 DNA reads as TGTGCCAGCACCCATCCCCGACTAGCGGCTCGAGGGAATGAGCAGTTCTTC.

This clonotype was detected many times. V usage is TRBV27 and J usage is TRBJ1-5, with TRBD1 as a possible D gene (5 bases). Germline values: CDR1 MNHEY, CDR2 SMNVEV (reference sequence). There are 14 residues in the CDR3. Deletions cut 5 bases from V and 9 bases from J, with 17 bases between. CDR3 residues: CASSPGAGRRPQHF. The DNA for the CDR3 is TGTGCCAGCAGTCCTGGGGCGGGTAGGCGGCCCCAGCATTTT.

The V and J genes are TRBV4-1 and TRBJ2-3; D call uncertain. There are 14 residues in the CDR3. CDR1 and CDR2 (germline): MGHRA, YSYEKL. Trimming removed 4 bases at V and 4 bases at J, with 12 bases between. For the CDR3, the DNA is TGCGCCAGCAGCCTTCTAGACGGATCAGATACGCAGTATTTT. Amino acids: CASSLLDGSDTQYF.

V and J are TRBV27 and TRBJ2-3; tentative D call: TRBD2 (5 bases). CDR3 length equals 16 residues. Trimming shortened V by 7 bases and J by 0 bases, and 17 bases separated the two germline ends. CDR1 MNHEY and CDR2 SMNVEV come from the germline V gene (reference sequence). Here the CDR3 reads CASTPRRVTSTDTQYF. The CDR3 region has the DNA TGTGCCAGCACCCCTAGGCGGGTTACTAGCACAGATACGCAGTATTTT.

This clonotype was detected a few times. V gene TRBV7-9 combines with J gene TRBJ1-4; 7 positions agree with TRBD1. Trimming took 5 bases from V and 7 from J; bases not matched to a gene: 10. Germline lookup yields CDR1 SEHNR and CDR2 FQNEAQ (reference sequence). The CDR3 is 15 residues long. CDR3 in amino acids: CASSRRTGSREKLFF. The CDR3 DNA reads as TGTGCCAGCAGCAGGAGGACAGGCTCGCGTGAAAAACTGTTTTTT.

This clonotype was seen a handful of times. This chain uses TRBV14 with TRBJ1-4, with D possibly matching TRBD1 (5 bases). Trimming removed 2 bases at V and 6 bases at J, with 16 bases between. The germline V gene has CDR1 SGHDN and CDR2 FVKESK. CDR3 size: 16 residues. In DNA, the CDR3 is TGTGCCAGCAGCCAACCGATTCAGGGTTCTGATGAAAAACTGTTTTTT. Amino acid sequence: CASSQPIQGSDEKLFF.

This clonotype showed up just a few times. DNA of the CDR3: TGTGCCAGCAGCTTAGGAGATCAAGAAGCTTTCTTT. The encoded protein is CASSLGDQEAFF. The J gene is TRBJ1-1, the V gene TRBV7-9; no definite D call. This CDR3 is 12 amino acids long. The V gene's germline CDR1 is SEHNR and CDR2 FQNEAQ (reference sequence). V lost 1 base to trimming and J lost 8 bases, with 8 bases between them.

V usage is TRBV7-2 and J usage is TRBJ2-7, with TRBD2 matching over 11 bases. The CDR3 is 16 residues long. The J segment lost 2 bases and the V segment lost 5 bases, leaving 8 bases of the junction unmatched. Germline loops: CDR1 SGHTA, CDR2 FQGNSA. CDR3 sequence: CASSPQATSGAYEQYF. CDR3 nucleotides: TGTGCCAGCAGCCCTCAAGCGACTAGCGGGGCCTACGAGCAGTACTTC.